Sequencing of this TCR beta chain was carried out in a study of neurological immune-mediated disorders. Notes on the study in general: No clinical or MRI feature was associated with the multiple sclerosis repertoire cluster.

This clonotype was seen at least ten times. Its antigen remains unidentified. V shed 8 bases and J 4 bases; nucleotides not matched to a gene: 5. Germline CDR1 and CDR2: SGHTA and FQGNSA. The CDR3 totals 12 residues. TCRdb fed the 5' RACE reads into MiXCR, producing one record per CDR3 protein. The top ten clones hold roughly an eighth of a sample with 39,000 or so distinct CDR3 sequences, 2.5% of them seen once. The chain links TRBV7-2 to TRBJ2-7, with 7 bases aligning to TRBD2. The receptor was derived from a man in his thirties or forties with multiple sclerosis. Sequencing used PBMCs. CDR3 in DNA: TGTGCCAGCGGGCTAGCGGCGTACGAGCAGTACTTC. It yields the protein CASGLAAYEQYF.